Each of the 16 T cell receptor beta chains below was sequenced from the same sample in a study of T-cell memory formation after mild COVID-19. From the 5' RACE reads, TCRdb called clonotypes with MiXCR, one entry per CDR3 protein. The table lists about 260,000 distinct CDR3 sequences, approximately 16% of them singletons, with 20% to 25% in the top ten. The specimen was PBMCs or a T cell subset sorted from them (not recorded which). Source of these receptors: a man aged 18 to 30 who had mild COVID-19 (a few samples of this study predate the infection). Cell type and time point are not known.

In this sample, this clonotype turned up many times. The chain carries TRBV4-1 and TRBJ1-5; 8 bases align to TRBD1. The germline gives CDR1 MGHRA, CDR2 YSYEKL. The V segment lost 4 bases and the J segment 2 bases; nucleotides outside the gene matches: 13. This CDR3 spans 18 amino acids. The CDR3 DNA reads TGCGCCAGCAGCCGACAGGGGTTAGCAGGGGTGGGCAATCAGCCCCAGCATTTT. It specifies CASSRQGLAGVGNQPQHF.

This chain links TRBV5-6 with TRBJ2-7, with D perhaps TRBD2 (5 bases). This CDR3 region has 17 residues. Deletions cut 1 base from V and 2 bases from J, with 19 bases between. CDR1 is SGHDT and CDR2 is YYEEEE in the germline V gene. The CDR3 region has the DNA TGTGCCAGCAGCTTGTATCAATTAGGACTGCGCGCCTACGAGCAGTACTTC. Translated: CASSLYQLGLRAYEQYF.

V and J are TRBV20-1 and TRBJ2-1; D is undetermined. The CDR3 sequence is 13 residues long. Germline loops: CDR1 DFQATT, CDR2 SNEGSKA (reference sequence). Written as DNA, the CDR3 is TGCAGCCCGGTGCCCCCTACGGTTAATGAGCAGTTCTTC. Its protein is CSPVPPTVNEQFF.

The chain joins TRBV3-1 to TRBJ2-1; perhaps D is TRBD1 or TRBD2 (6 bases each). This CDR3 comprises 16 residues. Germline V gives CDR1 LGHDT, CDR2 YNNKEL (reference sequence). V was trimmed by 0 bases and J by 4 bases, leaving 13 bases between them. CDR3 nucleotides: TGTGCCAGCAGCCAAGATATGGGGGGCGGATACAATGAGCAGTTCTTC. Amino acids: CASSQDMGGGYNEQFF.

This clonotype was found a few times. CDR3 DNA: TGCAGTGCTAGTCAAGCGGGGGGGCCGGGAGATACGCAGTATTTT. Translated: CSASQAGGPGDTQYF. The rearrangement links TRBV20-1 to TRBJ2-3, with 10 bases that match TRBD2. V dropped 3 bases and J dropped 5; count of bases not matched to a gene: 8. Germline CDR1 reads DFQATT; CDR2 reads SNEGSKA (reference sequence). This CDR3 comprises 15 residues.

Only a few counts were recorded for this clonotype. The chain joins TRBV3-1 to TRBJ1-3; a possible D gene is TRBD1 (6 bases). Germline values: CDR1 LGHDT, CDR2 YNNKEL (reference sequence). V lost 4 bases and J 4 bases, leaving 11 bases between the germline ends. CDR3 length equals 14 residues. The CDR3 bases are TGTGCCAGCAGCCCCCGGGACACAGGAAACACCATATATTTT. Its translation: CASSPRDTGNTIYF.

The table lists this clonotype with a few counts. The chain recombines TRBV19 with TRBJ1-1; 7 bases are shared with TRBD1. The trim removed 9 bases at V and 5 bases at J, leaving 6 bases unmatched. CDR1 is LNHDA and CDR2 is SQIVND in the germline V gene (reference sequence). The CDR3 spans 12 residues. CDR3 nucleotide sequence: TGTGCCAGCCACAGGGGTGATACTGAAGCTTTCTTT. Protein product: CASHRGDTEAFF. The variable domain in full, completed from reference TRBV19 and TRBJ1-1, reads DGGITQSPKYLFRKEGQNVTLSCEQNLNHDAMYWYRQDPGQGLRLIYYSQIVNDFQKGDIAEGYSVSREKKESFPLTVTSAQKNPTAFYLCASHRGDTEAFFGQGTRLTVV.

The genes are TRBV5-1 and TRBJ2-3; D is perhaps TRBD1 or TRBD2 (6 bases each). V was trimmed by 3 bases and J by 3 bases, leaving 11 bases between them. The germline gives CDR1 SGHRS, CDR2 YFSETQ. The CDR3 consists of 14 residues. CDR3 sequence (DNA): TGCGCCAGCAGCTGGCGGGACACAACAGATACGCAGTATTTT. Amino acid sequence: CASSWRDTTDTQYF.

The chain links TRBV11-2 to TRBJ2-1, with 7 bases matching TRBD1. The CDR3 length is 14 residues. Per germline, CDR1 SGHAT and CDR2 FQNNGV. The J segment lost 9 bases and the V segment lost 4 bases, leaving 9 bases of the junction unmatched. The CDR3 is CASSSGQDLVEQFF. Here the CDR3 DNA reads TGTGCCAGCAGCTCCGGACAGGATTTGGTTGAGCAGTTCTTC.

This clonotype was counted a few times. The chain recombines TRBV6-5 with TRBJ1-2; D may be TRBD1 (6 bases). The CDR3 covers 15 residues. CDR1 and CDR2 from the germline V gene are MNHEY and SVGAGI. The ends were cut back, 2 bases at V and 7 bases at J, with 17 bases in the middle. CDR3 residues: CASSYQLWGAGGYTF. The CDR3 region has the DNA TGTGCCAGCAGTTACCAATTGTGGGGGGCTGGTGGCTACACCTTC.

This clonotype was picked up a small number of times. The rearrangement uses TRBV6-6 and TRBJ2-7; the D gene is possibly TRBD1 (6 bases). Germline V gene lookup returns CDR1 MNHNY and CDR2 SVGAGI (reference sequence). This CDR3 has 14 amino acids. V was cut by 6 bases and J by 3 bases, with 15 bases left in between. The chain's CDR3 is CASSPTGPGYEQYF. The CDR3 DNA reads TGTGCCAGCAGCCCGACAGGTCCCGGCTACGAGCAGTACTTC.

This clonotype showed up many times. DNA for the CDR3: TGCGCCAGCAGCACTGAGGGATCAGATACGCAGTATTTT. As protein: CASSTEGSDTQYF. The chain uses TRBV5-1 and TRBJ2-3; a possible D gene is TRBD2 (5 bases). V was clipped by 4 bases and J by 4 bases, with 10 bases between them. This CDR3 comprises 13 residues. The germline gives CDR1 SGHRS, CDR2 YFSETQ.

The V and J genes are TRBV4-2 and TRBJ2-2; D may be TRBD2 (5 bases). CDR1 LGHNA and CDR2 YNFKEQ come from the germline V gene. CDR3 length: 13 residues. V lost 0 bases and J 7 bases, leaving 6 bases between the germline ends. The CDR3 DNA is TGTGCCAGCAGCCAAGAGAGGGTCGGGGAGCTGTTTTTT. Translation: CASSQERVGELFF.

CDR3 bases: TGTGCCAGCAGCGTAGCTACCCTTAATTTCGGTAATGAGCAGTTCTTC. Translation gives CASSVATLNFGNEQFF. The J gene is TRBJ2-1, the V gene TRBV9; D ambiguous. The CDR3 is 16 amino acids. Germline V gene sequence: CDR1 SGDLS, CDR2 YYNGEE. The germline V and J ends were trimmed by 0 bases and 7 bases, with 17 bases remaining between them.

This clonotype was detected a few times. The CDR3 spells CSVWGSAGNTIYF. For the CDR3, the DNA is TGCAGCGTTTGGGGTTCGGCTGGAAACACCATATATTTT. The chain is built from TRBV29-1 and TRBJ1-3; D ambiguous. CDR1 SQVTM and CDR2 ANQGSEA come from the germline V gene. The ends were cut back, 5 bases at V and 2 bases at J, with 10 bases in the middle. The CDR3 extends over 13 amino acids.

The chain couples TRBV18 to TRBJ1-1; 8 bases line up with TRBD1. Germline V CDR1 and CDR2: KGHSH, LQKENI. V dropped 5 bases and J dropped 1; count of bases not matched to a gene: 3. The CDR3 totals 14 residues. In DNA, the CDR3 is TGTGCCAGCTCAGCGGGACAGGCGAACACTGAAGCTTTCTTT. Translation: CASSAGQANTEAFF.